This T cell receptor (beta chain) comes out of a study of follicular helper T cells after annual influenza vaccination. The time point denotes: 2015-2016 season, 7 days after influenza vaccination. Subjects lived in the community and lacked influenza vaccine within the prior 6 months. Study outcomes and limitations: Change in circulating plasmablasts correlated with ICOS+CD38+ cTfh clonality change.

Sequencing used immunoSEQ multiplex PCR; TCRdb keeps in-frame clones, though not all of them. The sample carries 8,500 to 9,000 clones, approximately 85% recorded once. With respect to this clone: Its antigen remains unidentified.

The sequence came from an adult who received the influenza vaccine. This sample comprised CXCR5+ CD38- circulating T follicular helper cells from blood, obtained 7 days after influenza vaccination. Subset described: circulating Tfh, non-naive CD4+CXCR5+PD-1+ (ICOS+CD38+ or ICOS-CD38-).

The chain's CDR3 is CASSVLGAYSNQPQHF. The CDR3 DNA sequence: TGTGCCAGCAGTGTCTTAGGAGCCTATAGCAATCAGCCCCAGCATTTT. The chain joins TRBV6-1 to TRBJ1-5, with D unresolved. Germline V gene sequence: CDR1 MNHNS, CDR2 SASEGT. CDR3 length: 16 residues. Trimming shortened V by 4 bases and J by 0 bases, and 13 bases separated the two germline ends.